This T cell receptor (beta chain) was profiled in a study of shared clonotypes between healthy human individuals. Study-wide context: In total, the donors were a couple of women and a few men aged 18 to 49.

The unsorted samples had some 90 million PBMCs used for genomic DNA. Germline V lookup: CDR1 SGHNT, CDR2 YYREEE (reference sequence). This CDR3 has 13 amino acids. Trimming removed 2 bases at V and 6 bases at J, with 9 bases between. Every unsorted PBMC PCR replicate was loaded with 250 to 300 ng DNA, some 31,000 T cell genomes. Original handling: With immunoSEQ giving junction-only sequences and no quality scores, filtering differed. TCRdb keeps only in-frame clones here, not all; method: immunoSEQ multiplex PCR. V and J calls and clone size follow that table, whereas D and trimming were derived from the DNA. The sample lists around 510,000 clones, roughly 72% occurring once.

The V call is TRBV5-4, the J call TRBJ2-1; D gene uncertain. The sequenced sample was PBMCs. The receptor's source is a middle-aged woman in good health. Some clones in this sample may be carry-over from other donors' samples. CDR3 residues: CASSFWATNEQFF. Here the CDR3 DNA reads TGTGCCAGCAGCTTTTGGGCCACCAATGAGCAGTTCTTC.